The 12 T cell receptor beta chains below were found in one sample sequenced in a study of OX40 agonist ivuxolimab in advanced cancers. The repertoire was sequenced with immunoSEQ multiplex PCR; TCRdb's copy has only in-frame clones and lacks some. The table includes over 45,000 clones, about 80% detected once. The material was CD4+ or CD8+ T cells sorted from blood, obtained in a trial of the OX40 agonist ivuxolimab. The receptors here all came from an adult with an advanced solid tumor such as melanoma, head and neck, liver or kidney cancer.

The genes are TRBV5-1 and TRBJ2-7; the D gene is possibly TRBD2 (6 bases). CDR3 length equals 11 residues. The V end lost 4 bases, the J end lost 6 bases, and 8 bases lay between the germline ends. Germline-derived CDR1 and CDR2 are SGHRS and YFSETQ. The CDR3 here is CASSLGGEQYF. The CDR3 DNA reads TGCGCCAGCAGCCTCGGGGGCGAGCAGTACTTC.

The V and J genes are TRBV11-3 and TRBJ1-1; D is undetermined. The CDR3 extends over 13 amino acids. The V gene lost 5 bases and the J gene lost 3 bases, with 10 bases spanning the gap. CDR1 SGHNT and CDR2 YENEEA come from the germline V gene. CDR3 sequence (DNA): TGTGCCAGCAGCACGGCCTGGGACACTGAAGCTTTCTTT. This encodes CASSTAWDTEAFF.

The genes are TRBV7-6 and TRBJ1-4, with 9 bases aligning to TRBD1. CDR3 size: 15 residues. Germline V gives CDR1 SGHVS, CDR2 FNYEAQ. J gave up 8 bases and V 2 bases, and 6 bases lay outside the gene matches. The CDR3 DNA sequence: TGTGCCAGCAGCTTAAGTGGGACAGGGCAAGAAAAACTGTTTTTT. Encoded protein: CASSLSGTGQEKLFF. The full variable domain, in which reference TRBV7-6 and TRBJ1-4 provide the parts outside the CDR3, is GAGVSQSPRYKVTKRGQDVALRCDPISGHVSLYWYRQALGQGPEFLTYFNYEAQQDKSGLPNDRFSAERPEGSISTLTIQRTEQRDSAMYRCASSLSGTGQEKLFFGSGTQLSVL.

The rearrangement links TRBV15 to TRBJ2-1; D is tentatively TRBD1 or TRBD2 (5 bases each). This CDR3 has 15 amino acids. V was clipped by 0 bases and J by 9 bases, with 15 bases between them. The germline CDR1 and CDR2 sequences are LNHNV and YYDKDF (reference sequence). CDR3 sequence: CATSRDKGSGLEQFF. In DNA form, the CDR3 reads TGTGCCACCAGCAGAGACAAGGGTTCGGGGCTTGAGCAGTTCTTC.

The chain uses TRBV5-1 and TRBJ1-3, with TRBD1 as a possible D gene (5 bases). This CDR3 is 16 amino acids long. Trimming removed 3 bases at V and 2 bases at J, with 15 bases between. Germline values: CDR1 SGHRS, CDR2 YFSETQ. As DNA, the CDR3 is TGCGCCAGCAGCTCGCGGCCGGGACTGACTGGAAACACCATATATTTT. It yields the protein CASSSRPGLTGNTIYF.

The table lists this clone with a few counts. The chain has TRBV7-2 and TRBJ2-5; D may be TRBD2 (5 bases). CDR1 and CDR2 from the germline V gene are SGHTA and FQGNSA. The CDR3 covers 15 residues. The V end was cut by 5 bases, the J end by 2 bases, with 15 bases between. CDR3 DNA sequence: TGTGCCAGCAGCCGGATATTAGAGGGTCAAGAGACCCAGTACTTC. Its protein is CASSRILEGQETQYF.

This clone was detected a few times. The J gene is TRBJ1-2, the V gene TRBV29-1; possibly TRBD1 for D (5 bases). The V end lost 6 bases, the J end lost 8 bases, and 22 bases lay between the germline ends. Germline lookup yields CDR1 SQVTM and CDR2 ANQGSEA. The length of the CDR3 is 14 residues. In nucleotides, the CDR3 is TGCAGCGTGAGGTCCGGGGGGACCGGGCGGGGCTACACCTTC. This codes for CSVRSGGTGRGYTF. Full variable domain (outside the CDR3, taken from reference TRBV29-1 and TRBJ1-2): SAVISQKPSRDICQRGTSLTIQCQVDSQVTMMFWYRQQPGQSLTLIATANQGSEATYESGFVIDKFPISRPNLTFSTLTVSNMSPEDSSIYLCSVRSGGTGRGYTFGSGTRLTVV.

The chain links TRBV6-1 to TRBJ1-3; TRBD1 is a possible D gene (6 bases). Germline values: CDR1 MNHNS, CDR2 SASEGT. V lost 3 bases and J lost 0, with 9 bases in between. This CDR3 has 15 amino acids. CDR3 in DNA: TGTGCCAGCAGTGAGAGAGGGGGCTCTGGAAACACCATATATTTT. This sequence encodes CASSERGGSGNTIYF.

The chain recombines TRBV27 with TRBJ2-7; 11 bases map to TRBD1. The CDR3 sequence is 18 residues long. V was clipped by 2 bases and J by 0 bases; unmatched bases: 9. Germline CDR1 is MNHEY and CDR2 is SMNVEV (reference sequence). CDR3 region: CASSLPRSGTGGSYEQYF. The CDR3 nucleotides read TGTGCCAGCAGTTTACCCAGGTCCGGGACAGGGGGCTCCTACGAGCAGTACTTC.

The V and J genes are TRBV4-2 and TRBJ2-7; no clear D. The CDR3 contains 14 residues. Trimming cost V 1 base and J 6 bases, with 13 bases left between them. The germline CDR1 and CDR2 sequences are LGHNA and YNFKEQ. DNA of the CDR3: TGTGCCAGCAGCCAAGGGGTACTCAGTATCGAGCAGTACTTC. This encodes CASSQGVLSIEQYF.

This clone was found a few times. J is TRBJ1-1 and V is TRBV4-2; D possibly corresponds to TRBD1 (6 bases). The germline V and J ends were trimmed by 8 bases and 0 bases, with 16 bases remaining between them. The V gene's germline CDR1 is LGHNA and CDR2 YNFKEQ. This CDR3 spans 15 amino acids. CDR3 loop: CASGVGGLVNTEAFF. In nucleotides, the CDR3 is TGTGCCAGCGGGGTGGGGGGCCTGGTGAACACTGAAGCTTTCTTT.

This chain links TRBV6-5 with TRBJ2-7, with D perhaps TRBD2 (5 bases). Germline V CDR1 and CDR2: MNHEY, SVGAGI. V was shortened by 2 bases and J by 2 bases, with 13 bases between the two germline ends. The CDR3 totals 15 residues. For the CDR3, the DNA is TGTGCCAGCAGTTACGAGCGGATTACCACCTACGAGCAGTACTTC. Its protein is CASSYERITTYEQYF.